This T cell receptor (beta chain) is from a study of blood T cell repertoires in COVID-19. Study details: The origin of the acute and convalescent COVID-19 samples was the United States, Italy and Spain. T cells, B-cell-depleted T cells, or PBMCs provided the cDNA or gDNA that served as material.

Original methodology: Reference gene primers were amplified, and this amplification served to estimate nucleated cell counts. Only in-frame clones appear in the TCRdb table, and some are missing; sequencing was by immunoSEQ multiplex PCR. V and J calls plus clone size are reproduced from that table; the DNA served to infer D and trimming. The sample has 120,000 to 150,000 clones; 75% to 85% are singletons. The germline gives CDR1 SEHNR, CDR2 FQNEAQ (reference sequence). The CDR3 extends over 14 amino acids. V lost 3 bases to trimming and J lost 5 bases; unmatched junction nucleotides: 2. The receptor was derived from a human donor with acute or convalescent COVID-19. The donor label of this sample is uncertain. The rearrangement uses TRBV7-9 and TRBJ2-2; 8 positions match TRBD1. Sequencing used peripheral blood. CDR3 loop: CASSFHRGTGELFF. CDR3 coding DNA: TGTGCCAGCAGCTTCCACAGGGGGACCGGGGAGCTGTTTTTT.